This T cell receptor beta chain was recorded in a study of control samples from healthy donors and cancer patients. V dropped 5 bases and J dropped 8; count of bases not matched to a gene: 9. The V gene's germline CDR1 is LGHNT and CDR2 FRNRAP. The CDR3 totals 14 residues. Sequenced by immunoSEQ multiplex PCR; TCRdb stores in-frame clones only, minus some. Of tens of thousands of clones in the sample, around 86% were seen once. This TCR derives from a woman aged 45 to 65 with colorectal cancer. V gene TRBV12-5 combines with J gene TRBJ1-2; 9 nucleotides line up with TRBD1. Sequenced: PBMCs. Here the CDR3 DNA reads TGTGCTAGTGGTCTAGGACAGGGGAGAGAAGGCTACACCTTC. Translated, it gives CASGLGQGREGYTF.